Listed below are T cell receptor beta chains from one sample, sequenced in a study of blood T cell repertoires in COVID-19. Method: immunoSEQ multiplex PCR; TCRdb's copy keeps in-frame clones and lacks some. Of fewer than 250,000 clones listed, around 87% are singletons. Sequenced material: PBMCs or T cells enriched from blood (not recorded which). The receptors come from a man aged 25 to 40 in a cohort exposed to, infected with or recovered from COVID-19 (not recorded which). Both conserved end residues are part of each CDR3. A D gene is named only where the DNA matches it firmly. Clone size appears in some rows only: once, few, many, or a class for an expanded clone.

cdr3_nt: TGTGCCAGCTCACCTGTCGAGGGAAATGAGCAGTTCTTC
cdr3_aa: CASSPVEGNEQFF
clone_size: -
v_call: TRBV18
j_call: TRBJ2-1
d_call: -

cdr3_nt: TGTGCCAGCAGCAAACGAAGAGCGGGAACCTACGAGCAGTACTTC
cdr3_aa: CASSKRRAGTYEQYF
clone_size: -
v_call: TRBV21-1
j_call: TRBJ2-7
d_call: -

cdr3_nt: TGTGCCAGCAGCTTAACGGGGGGCTCCTATAATTCACCCCTCCACTTT
cdr3_aa: CASSLTGGSYNSPLHF
clone_size: few
v_call: TRBV7-3
j_call: TRBJ1-6
d_call: -

cdr3_nt: TGTGCCAGTAGTACCCGGGACACACCGTCTGGAAACACCATATATTTT
cdr3_aa: CASSTRDTPSGNTIYF
clone_size: few
v_call: TRBV19
j_call: TRBJ1-3
d_call: -

cdr3_nt: TGTGCCAGCAAACCCCTGGGAGGTCAGCCCCAGCATTTT
cdr3_aa: CASKPLGGQPQHF
clone_size: -
v_call: TRBV27
j_call: TRBJ1-5
d_call: -

cdr3_nt: TGTGCCAGCAGTTACTCGATACGGACATTTAATGAAAAACTGTTTTTT
cdr3_aa: CASSYSIRTFNEKLFF
clone_size: -
v_call: TRBV6-5
j_call: TRBJ1-4
d_call: -

cdr3_nt: TGTGCCAGCAGCGTAGAGGGAGGGAGCTCCTACAATGAGCAGTTCTTC
cdr3_aa: CASSVEGGSSYNEQFF
clone_size: -
v_call: TRBV9
j_call: TRBJ2-1
d_call: TRBD2

cdr3_nt: TGTGCCAGCAGTCGCGGGACTAGCGGGGACAATGAGCAGTTCTTC
cdr3_aa: CASSRGTSGDNEQFF
clone_size: many
v_call: TRBV27
j_call: TRBJ2-1
d_call: TRBD2

cdr3_nt: TGCGCCAGCAGCTTGGAATTGGACAGGATCGAAAACGAGCAGTACTTC
cdr3_aa: CASSLELDRIENEQYF
clone_size: -
v_call: TRBV5-1
j_call: TRBJ2-7
d_call: TRBD1

cdr3_nt: TGTGCCAGCAAGGCGGCAGGGGTGGTTCACGAGCAGTACTTC
cdr3_aa: CASKAAGVVHEQYF
clone_size: -
v_call: TRBV27
j_call: TRBJ2-7
d_call: -

cdr3_nt: TGTGCCACCAGTGATCCTACAGGATACGCCTATGGCTACACCTTC
cdr3_aa: CATSDPTGYAYGYTF
clone_size: -
v_call: TRBV24-1
j_call: TRBJ1-2
d_call: -

cdr3_nt: TGTGCCAGCAGCCCCGGGACAGGGACTGGAAACACCATATATTTT
cdr3_aa: CASSPGTGTGNTIYF
clone_size: many
v_call: TRBV4-2
j_call: TRBJ1-3
d_call: TRBD1

cdr3_nt: TGTGCCAGCAGCCAAGGAATTGGGACACAGAACACTGAAGCTTTCTTT
cdr3_aa: CASSQGIGTQNTEAFF
clone_size: -
v_call: TRBV4-2
j_call: TRBJ1-1
d_call: -

cdr3_nt: TGCGCCAGCAGCACGGGACAGGGGGCTTTAGTTGAAAAACTGTTTTTT
cdr3_aa: CASSTGQGALVEKLFF
clone_size: once
v_call: TRBV5-1
j_call: TRBJ1-4
d_call: TRBD1

cdr3_nt: TGTGCCAGCAGTTATTCCGGGACTAGCGGGAAACATGAGCAGTTCTTC
cdr3_aa: CASSYSGTSGKHEQFF
clone_size: -
v_call: TRBV2
j_call: TRBJ2-1
d_call: TRBD2

cdr3_nt: TGTGCCAGCAGCCCCAGGGTGAGGCTGAGCTCCTACAATGAGCAGTTCTTC
cdr3_aa: CASSPRVRLSSYNEQFF
clone_size: -
v_call: TRBV5-4
j_call: TRBJ2-1
d_call: -

cdr3_nt: TGTGCCAGCAGCTGGACAGGCAATGAGCAGTTCTTC
cdr3_aa: CASSWTGNEQFF
clone_size: -
v_call: TRBV2
j_call: TRBJ2-1
d_call: TRBD1

cdr3_nt: TGCAGCGCCACTATAGCTCAAGAGACCCAGTACTTC
cdr3_aa: CSATIAQETQYF
clone_size: -
v_call: TRBV29-1
j_call: TRBJ2-5
d_call: -

cdr3_nt: TGCGCCAGCAGCCTAAAAGAGACCCAGTACTTC
cdr3_aa: CASSLKETQYF
clone_size: -
v_call: TRBV5-1
j_call: TRBJ2-5
d_call: -

cdr3_nt: TGTGCCAGCAGTTCTGGGACAGGCCCTTATAGCAATCAGCCCCAGCATTTT
cdr3_aa: CASSSGTGPYSNQPQHF
clone_size: -
v_call: TRBV25-1
j_call: TRBJ1-5
d_call: TRBD1

cdr3_nt: TGTGCCAGCAGTTACTATACAGGGAGTGGCTACACCTTC
cdr3_aa: CASSYYTGSGYTF
clone_size: few
v_call: TRBV6-5
j_call: TRBJ1-2
d_call: -

cdr3_nt: TGTGCCAGCAGTCCCCTCGGACTAGCGGGATTCAATGAGCAGTTCTTC
cdr3_aa: CASSPLGLAGFNEQFF
clone_size: -
v_call: TRBV27
j_call: TRBJ2-1
d_call: TRBD2

cdr3_nt: TGTGCCAGCAGTGCCGGTCGATTGGACACTGAAGCTTTCTTT
cdr3_aa: CASSAGRLDTEAFF
clone_size: -
v_call: TRBV2
j_call: TRBJ1-1
d_call: -

cdr3_nt: TGTGCCAGCAGTTTGGGACTAGCGGCCTACGAGCAGTACTTC
cdr3_aa: CASSLGLAAYEQYF
clone_size: -
v_call: TRBV6-2/TRBV6-3
j_call: TRBJ2-7
d_call: TRBD2

cdr3_nt: TGTGCCAGCAGCGTTACCGGGACTAGCAACGATGAGCAGTTCTTC
cdr3_aa: CASSVTGTSNDEQFF
clone_size: -
v_call: TRBV9
j_call: TRBJ2-1
d_call: TRBD2

cdr3_nt: TGTGCCAGCAGACCCGGGACAGGGGAAAAACTGTTTTTT
cdr3_aa: CASRPGTGEKLFF
clone_size: -
v_call: TRBV6-5
j_call: TRBJ1-4
d_call: TRBD1

cdr3_nt: TGTGCCAGCAGTTTATTCCCAGGGGGTGAGCAGTTCTTC
cdr3_aa: CASSLFPGGEQFF
clone_size: -
v_call: TRBV27
j_call: TRBJ2-1
d_call: TRBD1

cdr3_nt: TGTGCTAGTGGTTTGGTACTGTCCAGGGGGGCCGACAATGAGCAGTTCTTC
cdr3_aa: CASGLVLSRGADNEQFF
clone_size: -
v_call: TRBV12-5
j_call: TRBJ2-1
d_call: -

cdr3_nt: TGTGCCAGCAGCTTAGGAATGGGACTAGCTGGTTCCGAGACCCAGTACTTC
cdr3_aa: CASSLGMGLAGSETQYF
clone_size: -
v_call: TRBV7-2
j_call: TRBJ2-5
d_call: TRBD2

cdr3_nt: TGCGCCAGCAGCTGGAACAGGGACAGCCGGACGAACTATGGCTACACCTTC
cdr3_aa: CASSWNRDSRTNYGYTF
clone_size: many
v_call: TRBV4-1
j_call: TRBJ1-2
d_call: TRBD1

cdr3_nt: TGTGCCAGCAGTTTTGGGACAGGGTGGGGAGAGACCCAGTACTTC
cdr3_aa: CASSFGTGWGETQYF
clone_size: -
v_call: TRBV6-5
j_call: TRBJ2-5
d_call: TRBD1

cdr3_nt: TGTGCCAGCAGCCCCTTACAGGGGGTGGGCACTGAAGCTTTCTTT
cdr3_aa: CASSPLQGVGTEAFF
clone_size: few
v_call: TRBV5-5
j_call: TRBJ1-1
d_call: TRBD1

cdr3_nt: TGTGCCAGCAATCAGGGGAACACTGAAGCTTTCTTT
cdr3_aa: CASNQGNTEAFF
clone_size: -
v_call: TRBV6-5
j_call: TRBJ1-1
d_call: -

cdr3_nt: TGTGCCAGCAGCTTAGCTGGACAACTAAACGAGCAGTACTTC
cdr3_aa: CASSLAGQLNEQYF
clone_size: few
v_call: TRBV7-9
j_call: TRBJ2-7
d_call: -

cdr3_nt: TGTGCCAGCAGCGTAGGCGACGGGAGGGGTGAGACCCAGTACTTC
cdr3_aa: CASSVGDGRGETQYF
clone_size: -
v_call: TRBV9
j_call: TRBJ2-5
d_call: TRBD2

cdr3_nt: TGTGCCAGCAGCTTAGCAGGGACAGGGGGAACGACGCCGAATTCACCCCTCCACTTT
cdr3_aa: CASSLAGTGGTTPNSPLHF
clone_size: -
v_call: TRBV7-9
j_call: TRBJ1-6
d_call: TRBD1

cdr3_nt: TGTGCCAGCAGCTCCTTAAACGAGCAGTACTTC
cdr3_aa: CASSSLNEQYF
clone_size: -
v_call: TRBV5-4
j_call: TRBJ2-7
d_call: -

cdr3_nt: TGTGCCAGCAGCCCGGAAGGGGTCTCCTACAATGAGCAGTTCTTC
cdr3_aa: CASSPEGVSYNEQFF
clone_size: -
v_call: TRBV9
j_call: TRBJ2-1
d_call: -

cdr3_nt: TGTGCCAGCACCACTAGCGTTGGTGTCTACGAGCAGTACTTC
cdr3_aa: CASTTSVGVYEQYF
clone_size: -
v_call: TRBV28
j_call: TRBJ2-7
d_call: TRBD2

cdr3_nt: TGTGCCAGCAGGGGCGAAAGTAACTATGGCTACACCTTC
cdr3_aa: CASRGESNYGYTF
clone_size: -
v_call: TRBV2
j_call: TRBJ1-2
d_call: -

cdr3_nt: TGTGCCAGCAGCCCTGGGCCTTCCTACGAGCAGTACTTC
cdr3_aa: CASSPGPSYEQYF
clone_size: -
v_call: TRBV5-5
j_call: TRBJ2-7
d_call: -

cdr3_nt: TGCGCCAGCAGCCCCGGGTCGACAGGCACGAGCAATCAGCCCCAGCATTTT
cdr3_aa: CASSPGSTGTSNQPQHF
clone_size: many
v_call: TRBV5-1
j_call: TRBJ1-5
d_call: -

cdr3_nt: TGCAGCGTTGGAACATACACTGAAGCTTTCTTT
cdr3_aa: CSVGTYTEAFF
clone_size: -
v_call: TRBV29-1
j_call: TRBJ1-1
d_call: -

cdr3_nt: TGTGCCAGCAGTCCCAGGGGGAGTTACGAGCAGTACTTC
cdr3_aa: CASSPRGSYEQYF
clone_size: -
v_call: TRBV12-3/TRBV12-4
j_call: TRBJ2-7
d_call: TRBD1